This TCR beta chain was sequenced during a study of cytomegalovirus exposure and HLA in healthy donors. As concerns this clone: Its antigen is undetermined.

PCR employed 60 Vbeta and 13 Jbeta primers. Authors' processing steps: Later, an analysis found 80 million or so unique TCR beta chains, and 8.5 million to 14 million of these were shared. Generated by immunoSEQ multiplex PCR, the TCRdb table keeps only in-frame clones and is missing some. V, J and clone size reflect that table, while D and trimming were determined from the DNA. The repertoire consists of 100,000 to 120,000 clones, with 69% occurring once and the leading ten covering around 3.5%. Study results and caveats: Sequencing depth across donors, presence/absence analyses assumed, was roughly uniform. Associated with HLA alleles at 0.05 false discovery rate in a later analysis were 16,951 TCR beta sequences. Confirmation in vitro established that a few CMV-associated chains were specific for CMV antigens.

The CDR3 runs to 11 residues. Germline CDR1 reads DFQATT; CDR2 reads SNEGSKA (reference sequence). V was shortened by 4 bases and J by 4 bases, with 7 bases between the two germline ends. The source material was PBMCs. The chain has TRBV20-1 and TRBJ2-5, with D uncertain. This receptor was taken from a man aged 25 to 40 in good health and CMV-seronegative. In DNA form, the CDR3 reads TGCAGTGCTATCTTCTTAGAGACCCAGTACTTC. This sequence encodes CSAIFLETQYF.